These T cell receptor beta chains were read from a single sample in a study of blood T cell repertoires in COVID-19. This table comes from immunoSEQ multiplex PCR, and its TCRdb copy is limited to in-frame clones, with some not included. There are under 75,000 clones in the sample; around 85% occur only once, and less than 6% lies in the top ten. The sample was peripheral blood. These receptors were obtained from a woman in her sixties or seventies with acute or convalescent COVID-19. CDR3s include the opening cysteine and the closing phenylalanine or tryptophan. The D gene is left open where the match is weak. A row's size may be missing; if present it is once, few, many or a size class.

size	J	D	V	CDR3	DNA
NA	TRBJ2-4	NA	TRBV6-5	CASSSVAKNIQYF	TGTGCCAGCAGTTCCGTGGCAAAAAACATTCAGTACTTC
few	TRBJ2-3	NA	TRBV5-1	CASSTGSYTDTQYF	TGCGCCAGCAGCACGGGGTCGTACACAGATACGCAGTATTTT
NA	TRBJ2-5	NA	TRBV6-5	CASGYPGAQYF	TGTGCCAGCGGGTATCCCGGGGCCCAGTACTTC
NA	TRBJ2-1	TRBD2	TRBV19	CASSIVAGELYEQFF	TGTGCCAGTAGTATAGTAGCGGGGGAACTATATGAGCAGTTCTTC
NA	TRBJ2-1	TRBD2	TRBV7-3	CASSLAGGRNEQFF	TGTGCCAGCAGCTTAGCGGGGGGCAGGAATGAGCAGTTCTTC
NA	TRBJ2-7	NA	TRBV10-3	CAIRGRASSYEQYF	TGTGCCATCAGAGGGAGAGCTAGCTCCTACGAGCAGTACTTC
NA	TRBJ2-3	NA	TRBV2	CASSDNSGDTQYF	TGTGCCAGCAGTGATAACTCGGGGGATACGCAGTATTTT
NA	TRBJ1-4	TRBD1	TRBV20-1	CSASQGVQGANSLF	TGCAGTGCTAGTCAGGGGGTACAGGGGGCGAACAGTCTTTTT
NA	TRBJ2-3	TRBD2	TRBV9	CTSSKRGDTQYF	TGTACCAGCAGCAAGCGGGGAGATACGCAGTATTTT
NA	TRBJ1-2	TRBD1	TRBV2	CASSGTGDYGYTF	TGTGCCAGCAGTGGGACAGGGGACTATGGCTACACCTTC
NA	TRBJ1-4	NA	TRBV3-1/TRBV3-2	CASSQSLAATNEKLFF	TGTGCCAGCAGCCAATCATTGGCCGCAACTAATGAAAAACTGTTTTTT
NA	TRBJ2-3	TRBD2	TRBV18	CASSPPYLAGGITDTQYF	TGTGCCAGCTCACCACCGTACCTAGCGGGGGGAATAACAGATACGCAGTATTTT
once	TRBJ1-2	NA	TRBV2	CASSPTNPQSTANYGYTF	TGTGCCAGCAGTCCGACCAACCCCCAGTCAACAGCTAACTATGGCTACACCTTC
NA	TRBJ2-1	TRBD2	TRBV3-1/TRBV3-2	CASSRGGLDEQFF	TGTGCCAGCAGTCGGGGGGGCTTGGATGAGCAGTTCTTC
NA	TRBJ1-1	NA	TRBV7-3	CASSVQENTEAFF	TGTGCCAGCAGCGTACAGGAGAACACTGAAGCTTTCTTT
NA	TRBJ2-3	TRBD2	TRBV4-1	CASSQGLALPDTQYF	TGCGCCAGCAGTCAGGGACTAGCGTTGCCAGATACGCAGTATTTT
NA	TRBJ1-6	NA	TRBV2	CASSVQGSNSPLHF	TGTGCCAGCAGTGTTCAGGGGTCTAATTCACCCCTCCACTTT
NA	TRBJ1-1	NA	TRBV6-1	CASSEVRTEAFF	TGTGCCAGCAGTGAAGTGAGGACTGAAGCTTTCTTT
NA	TRBJ2-7	NA	TRBV7-2	CASSQASQVVYEQYF	TGTGCCAGCAGCCAAGCCAGCCAGGTAGTGTACGAGCAGTACTTC
NA	TRBJ1-1	NA	TRBV2	CASSGPPGTEAFF	TGTGCCAGCAGTGGACCGCCGGGGACTGAAGCTTTCTTT
once	TRBJ2-5	TRBD2	TRBV6-5	CASSSVTGGRRETQYF	TGTGCCAGCAGTTCCGTAACGGGGGGGAGGCGGGAGACCCAGTACTTC
NA	TRBJ2-5	NA	TRBV14	CASSQGRVGETQYF	TGTGCCAGCAGCCAAGGCAGGGTGGGAGAGACCCAGTACTTC
NA	TRBJ1-3	NA	TRBV2	CASRPPDGLGNTIYF	TGTGCCAGCAGGCCTCCTGACGGACTAGGAAACACCATATATTTT
NA	TRBJ1-5	NA	TRBV6-4	CASSDSTGYPQHF	TGTGCCAGCAGTGACTCGACCGGGTATCCCCAGCATTTT
NA	TRBJ2-7	NA	TRBV2	CASSDLGVYEQYF	TGTGCCAGCAGTGATTTAGGGGTCTACGAGCAGTACTTC